The present T cell receptor (beta chain) was sequenced within a study of T cell responses to AZD1222 COVID-19 vaccine. Germline trimming cut 3 bases from V and 5 bases from J; bases unmatched to any gene: 13. This CDR3 is built from 16 residues. The germline gives CDR1 SGHRS, CDR2 YFSETQ. Data came from immunoSEQ multiplex PCR; TCRdb stores just in-frame clones and leaves some out. The sample carries over 65,000 clones, approximately 87% recorded once. Of note for this clone: The antigen is not known.

Whole-study results and caveats: With two AZD1222 doses given, Spike-specific TCR breadth and depth both rose.

J is TRBJ1-2 and V is TRBV5-1; the match to TRBD1 covers 7 bases. The sequenced sample was peripheral blood, obtained on day 0 of AZD1222 vaccination. The sequence came from an adult in good health. This CDR3 is CASSSDLRQGWYGYTF. Here the CDR3 DNA reads TGCGCCAGCAGCTCTGACCTACGACAGGGATGGTATGGCTACACCTTC.